The 30 T cell receptor beta chains in this list originate from one sample, sequenced in a study of radiotherapy plus CTLA-4 blockade in lung cancer. The table came from immunoSEQ multiplex PCR; TCRdb's copy has only in-frame clones and leaves some out. The sample includes roughly 71,000 clones, roughly 75% of them seen just once. The material was peripheral blood, obtained from a patient treated with radiotherapy plus ipilimumab. These receptors were collected from a human donor with non-small cell lung cancer who had a complete response to radiotherapy plus ipilimumab.

The genes are TRBV19 and TRBJ1-1; TRBD1 matches at 7 bases. Germline CDR1 reads LNHDA; CDR2 reads SQIVND (reference sequence). Trimming removed 7 bases from V and 0 bases from J; junction bases left unmatched: 5. The CDR3 has 14 amino acids. The CDR3 coding sequence is TGTGCCAGTATGGGGACAGAGATGAACACTGAAGCTTTCTTT. Amino acids: CASMGTEMNTEAFF.

The chain employs TRBV30 and TRBJ2-7; 7 nucleotides line up with TRBD1. CDR1 and CDR2 (germline): GTSNPN, SVGIG (reference sequence). This CDR3 is built from 13 residues. V shed 2 bases and J 2 bases; nucleotides not matched to a gene: 3. The CDR3 nucleotides are TGTGCCTGGAGTCGGGGACAGACCTACGAGCAGTACTTC. Its protein is CAWSRGQTYEQYF.

The gene calls are TRBV28 and TRBJ1-4, with D possibly matching TRBD1 (5 bases). The CDR3 spans 18 residues. Looked up from germline, CDR1 is MDHEN and CDR2 is SYDVKM. V was shortened by 5 bases and J by 0 bases, with 19 bases between the two germline ends. The CDR3 loop is CASSPSALTAATNEKLFF. CDR3 nucleotide sequence: TGTGCCAGCAGTCCATCCGCGTTGACAGCCGCAACTAATGAAAAACTGTTTTTT.

This clone was counted only a few times. V is TRBV4-1 and J is TRBJ2-3; D not certain. The CDR3 is 14 amino acids. Per the germline V gene, CDR1 is MGHRA and CDR2 is YSYEKL. V was trimmed by 3 bases and J by 5 bases, leaving 12 bases between them. CDR3 in amino acids: CASSQGFIGDTQYF. The CDR3 DNA reads TGCGCCAGCAGCCAGGGGTTTATTGGAGATACGCAGTATTTT.

The chain combines TRBV7-2 with TRBJ1-6; tentatively, D is TRBD1 (5 bases). The V gene's germline CDR1 is SGHTA and CDR2 FQGNSA. V was pared by 2 bases and J by 7 bases, with 12 bases between. This CDR3 is built from 15 residues. CDR3 sequence (DNA): TGTGCCAGCAGCTTAAGTAAGGGGAAGAATTCACCCCTCCACTTT. It is translated as CASSLSKGKNSPLHF. Drawing the rest from reference TRBV7-2 and TRBJ1-6, the complete variable domain is GAGVSQSPSNKVTEKGKDVELRCDPISGHTALYWYRQSLGQGLEFLIYFQGNSAPDKSGLPSDRFSAERTGGSVSTLTIQRTQQEDSAVYLCASSLSKGKNSPLHFGNGTRLTVT.

This clone has only a few counts. The rearrangement links TRBV19 to TRBJ1-2; TRBD1 might be the D (6 bases). This CDR3 is 15 amino acids long. Germline loops: CDR1 LNHDA, CDR2 SQIVND (reference sequence). Trimming took off 8 bases at V and 4 bases at J, with 20 bases between the two ends. Written as DNA, the CDR3 is TGTGCCAGTTTGGAAACAACAGGGATCGGCTATGGCTACACCTTC. Protein: CASLETTGIGYGYTF. Full variable domain (outside the CDR3, taken from reference TRBV19 and TRBJ1-2): DGGITQSPKYLFRKEGQNVTLSCEQNLNHDAMYWYRQDPGQGLRLIYYSQIVNDFQKGDIAEGYSVSREKKESFPLTVTSAQKNPTAFYLCASLETTGIGYGYTFGSGTRLTVV.

This CDR3 is CASSLGGRNGAVEQFF. The CDR3 DNA follows: TGTGCCAGCAGCTTAGGTGGTCGGAACGGGGCAGTTGAGCAGTTCTTC. The rearrangement links TRBV7-2 to TRBJ2-1; TRBD1 or TRBD2 may be the D gene (5 bases each). The V gene's germline CDR1 is SGHTA and CDR2 FQGNSA. The CDR3 covers 16 residues. The V and J ends lost 1 base and 9 bases respectively, with 19 bases between them.

V and J are TRBV9 and TRBJ2-5; 7 nucleotides line up with TRBD1. With V trimmed by 0 bases and J by 1 base, 6 bases remained unmatched. The CDR3 sequence is 16 residues long. Looked up from germline, CDR1 is SGDLS and CDR2 is YYNGEE. CDR3 sequence: CASSVGVGGPQETQYF. The CDR3 DNA reads TGTGCCAGCAGCGTAGGGGTAGGGGGCCCCCAAGAGACCCAGTACTTC.

V usage is TRBV5-4 and J usage is TRBJ2-3; 8 bases map to TRBD2. The CDR3 spans 15 residues. CDR1 and CDR2 from the germline V gene are SGHNT and YYREEE (reference sequence). The J segment lost 0 bases and the V segment lost 4 bases, leaving 4 bases of the junction unmatched. The DNA of the CDR3 is TGTGCCAGCAGCCAGCGGGAGAGTAGCACAGATACGCAGTATTTT. This translates into CASSQRESSTDTQYF.

The J gene is TRBJ2-2, the V gene TRBV11-2; D is uncertain. V was shortened by 4 bases and J by 3 bases, with 3 bases between the two germline ends. The length of the CDR3 is 12 residues. Germline V gene data show CDR1 as SGHAT and CDR2 as FQNNGV. Here the CDR3 reads CASSSYTGELFF. Written as DNA, the CDR3 is TGTGCCAGCAGCTCCTACACCGGGGAGCTGTTTTTT.

The chain has TRBV30 and TRBJ2-5; 9 positions agree with TRBD1. Germline V gene sequence: CDR1 GTSNPN, CDR2 SVGIG (reference sequence). The CDR3 length is 15 residues. J lost 5 bases, V lost 5 bases, and 12 bases had no gene match. The CDR3 protein is CAWSSLRTGDETQYF. The DNA of the CDR3 is TGTGCCTGGTCCTCTTTACGGACAGGGGACGAGACCCAGTACTTC. The full variable domain, completed using reference TRBV30 and TRBJ2-5, is SQTIHQWPATLVQPVGSPLSLECTVEGTSNPNLYWYRQAAGRGLQLLFYSVGIGQISSEVPQNLSASRPQDRQFILSSKKLLLSDSGFYLCAWSSLRTGDETQYFGPGTRLLVL.

This clone was found a few times. The chain combines TRBV7-9 with TRBJ2-5; 9 positions agree with TRBD1. V shed 3 bases and J 5 bases; nucleotides not matched to a gene: 16. CDR1 is SEHNR and CDR2 is FQNEAQ in the germline V gene (reference sequence). CDR3 length: 18 amino acids. CDR3 DNA: TGTGCCAGCAGCTTGACCCCGGGACAGGGAATTCATTGGGAGACCCAGTACTTC. It codes for CASSLTPGQGIHWETQYF.

The rearrangement uses TRBV13 and TRBJ1-2; D gene ambiguous. The CDR3 contains 13 residues. Germline CDR1 is PRHDT and CDR2 is FYEKMQ (reference sequence). Trimming left V 1 base short and J 6 bases short, with 9 bases between. The CDR3 region is CASSLAAADGYTF. The CDR3 region has the DNA TGTGCCAGCAGCTTAGCAGCGGCGGATGGCTACACCTTC. Combining the CDR3 with reference TRBV13 and TRBJ1-2 gives the whole variable domain AAGVIQSPRHLIKEKRETATLKCYPIPRHDTVYWYQQGPGQDPQFLISFYEKMQSDKGSIPDRFSAQQFSDYHSELNMSSLELGDSALYFCASSLAAADGYTFGSGTRLTVV.

The CDR3 is CASTTTGAASPQHF. The CDR3 DNA sequence: TGTGCCAGCACCACGACAGGGGCGGCTAGCCCCCAGCATTTT. The V gene is TRBV5-6, the J gene TRBJ1-5, with TRBD1 identical over 8 bases. Trimming took 6 bases from V and 10 from J; bases not matched to a gene: 12. Germline lookup yields CDR1 SGHDT and CDR2 YYEEEE. This CDR3 spans 14 amino acids.

The chain joins TRBV19 to TRBJ1-2, with unresolved D. Trimming cost V 2 bases and J 2 bases, with 9 bases left between them. The CDR3 sequence is 14 residues long. Per the germline V gene, CDR1 is LNHDA and CDR2 is SQIVND (reference sequence). The CDR3 DNA reads as TGTGCCAGTAGTATAAGGTACTGGAACTATGGCTACACCTTC. Amino acid sequence: CASSIRYWNYGYTF.

This clone was detected a few times. The chain recombines TRBV5-6 with TRBJ2-2; 10 positions match TRBD1. The CDR3 covers 19 residues. J gave up 1 base and V 5 bases, and 14 bases lay outside the gene matches. Germline CDR1 and CDR2: SGHDT and YYEEEE. In nucleotides, the CDR3 is TGTGCCAGCAGTGCCGGGACAGGGGCCCTCTTGTTGAACACCGGGGAGCTGTTTTTT. It yields the protein CASSAGTGALLLNTGELFF. The whole variable domain, filled in from reference TRBV5-6 and TRBJ2-2, reads DAGVTQSPTHLIKTRGQQVTLRCSPKSGHDTVSWYQQALGQGPQFIFQYYEEEERQRGNFPDRFSGHQFPNYSSELNVNALLLGDSALYLCASSAGTGALLLNTGELFFGEGSRLTVL.

The chain couples TRBV7-9 to TRBJ2-2; D tentatively fits TRBD1 or TRBD2 (5 bases each). With 5 bases removed from V and 4 bases from J, the gap between germline ends came to 14 bases. The CDR3 sequence is 15 residues long. Germline V gene sequence: CDR1 SEHNR, CDR2 FQNEAQ (reference sequence). In nucleotides, the CDR3 is TGTGCCAGCAGCACGAGGGGAGTGGGCACCGGGGAGCTGTTTTTT. It encodes CASSTRGVGTGELFF.

In its sample, this clone was seen a few times. CDR3 in amino acids: CASSPTRDRSNYGYTF. CDR3 bases: TGTGCCAGCAGTCCAACCCGGGACAGATCTAACTATGGCTACACCTTC. V gene TRBV27 combines with J gene TRBJ1-2; TRBD1 aligns across 7 bases. The CDR3 is made up of 16 amino acids. Germline trimming cut 5 bases from V and 0 bases from J; bases unmatched to any gene: 9. Germline V lookup: CDR1 MNHEY, CDR2 SMNVEV (reference sequence).

This sequence joins TRBV6-1 and TRBJ1-6; TRBD1 agrees at 7 bases. V lost 5 bases and J lost 9; bases outside the gene matches: 7. Germline V lookup: CDR1 MNHNS, CDR2 SASEGT. This CDR3 is built from 14 residues. The CDR3 DNA sequence: TGTGCCAGCAGTAGACAGGGAAAAACTTCACCCCTCCACTTT. It translates to CASSRQGKTSPLHF.

This clone is large in the sample. Other DNA sequences of this sample code for an identical CDR3. The chain recombines TRBV5-1 with TRBJ1-1, with 7 bases lining up with TRBD1. The germline V gene encodes CDR1 SGHRS and CDR2 YFSETQ. Trimming cost V 0 bases and J 5 bases; bases outside gene matches: 4. The CDR3 is 14 amino acids. The CDR3 spells CASSLEGGGTEAFF. The CDR3 DNA is TGCGCCAGCAGCTTGGAAGGGGGCGGGACTGAAGCTTTCTTT.

This chain connects TRBV19 to TRBJ1-2, with a possible D match to TRBD1 (5 bases). V lost 2 bases and J lost 4, with 20 bases in between. Germline lookup yields CDR1 LNHDA and CDR2 SQIVND (reference sequence). This CDR3 has 17 residues. CDR3 residues: CASSILGRATRPYGYTF. The DNA of the CDR3 is TGTGCCAGTAGTATATTGGGCAGGGCGACAAGGCCCTATGGCTACACCTTC.

The V call is TRBV30, the J call TRBJ2-6; D remains unclear. The germline V gene encodes CDR1 GTSNPN and CDR2 SVGIG (reference sequence). The CDR3 contains 13 residues. The germline V and J ends were trimmed by 5 bases and 2 bases, with 7 bases remaining between them. The CDR3 nucleotides read TGTGCCTGGGCGACGACTGGGGCCAACGTCCTGACTTTC. Protein product: CAWATTGANVLTF.

V and J are TRBV7-2 and TRBJ1-5; D gene unclear. The CDR3 has 13 residues. The V gene's germline CDR1 is SGHTA and CDR2 FQGNSA. V lost 1 base, J lost 4 bases, and 5 bases lay in between. CDR3 nucleotide sequence: TGTGCCAGCAGCTTAGAAATAAATCAGCCCCAGCATTTT. This encodes CASSLEINQPQHF.

This chain joins TRBV15 and TRBJ2-3, with D unclear. The CDR3 runs 15 residues. Germline V gene sequence: CDR1 LNHNV, CDR2 YYDKDF (reference sequence). V lost 4 bases, J lost 1 base, and 12 bases lay in between. The CDR3 nucleotides read TGTGCCACCAGCACAGCTTCCTGGGGCACAGATACGCAGTATTTT. As protein: CATSTASWGTDTQYF.

The genes are TRBV5-4 and TRBJ2-3; no firm D call. CDR1 SGHNT and CDR2 YYREEE come from the germline V gene (reference sequence). This CDR3 is 16 amino acids long. Trimming pared 4 bases from V and 11 bases from J, leaving 26 bases between. This CDR3 reads CASSPLGLPLLERQYF. The CDR3 coding sequence is TGTGCCAGCAGCCCCTTGGGCCTTCCTCTCCTCGAAAGGCAGTATTTT.

This rearrangement joins TRBV19 to TRBJ2-5; D is tentatively TRBD1 or TRBD2 (5 bases each). V was clipped by 4 bases and J by 4 bases, with 19 bases between them. This CDR3 contains 16 residues. CDR1 and CDR2 (germline): LNHDA, SQIVND (reference sequence). CDR3 nucleotide sequence: TGTGCCAGTAGTACCGGGACCGATTATATGGGAGAGACCCAGTACTTC. Translated, it gives CASSTGTDYMGETQYF.

This chain uses TRBV2 with TRBJ2-1, with D unresolved. CDR3 length equals 14 residues. Trimming removed 7 bases at V and 0 bases at J, with 10 bases between. CDR1 SNHLY and CDR2 FYNNEI come from the germline V gene. CDR3 sequence (DNA): TGTGCCAGCAATGGGCGGAGCTCCTACAATGAGCAGTTCTTC. It encodes CASNGRSSYNEQFF. Supplemented by reference TRBV2 and TRBJ2-1, the full variable domain reads EPEVTQTPSHQVTQMGQEVILRCVPISNHLYFYWYRQILGQKVEFLVSFYNNEISEKSEIFDDQFSVERPDGSNFTLKIRSTKLEDSAMYFCASNGRSSYNEQFFGPGTRLTVL.

This rearrangement joins TRBV5-1 to TRBJ2-7; 7 positions match TRBD1. Germline assignment: CDR1 SGHRS and CDR2 YFSETQ. This CDR3 comprises 13 residues. V lost 2 bases, J lost 2 bases, and 1 base stayed unmatched. The chain's CDR3 is CASSFQGAYEQYF. The CDR3 DNA is TGCGCCAGCAGCTTCCAGGGGGCCTACGAGCAGTACTTC.

This chain connects TRBV7-2 to TRBJ2-1; 14 bases map to TRBD2. V lost 5 bases to trimming and J lost 8 bases; unmatched junction nucleotides: 8. The CDR3 covers 16 residues. Germline V gene lookup returns CDR1 SGHTA and CDR2 FQGNSA. CDR3: CASSRSGTSGSYEQFF. In nucleotides, the CDR3 is TGTGCCAGCAGCCGTTCCGGGACTAGCGGGAGTTATGAGCAGTTCTTC.

This chain uses TRBV11-3 with TRBJ2-7, with 8 bases identical to TRBD2. In germline, CDR1 is SGHNT, CDR2 YENEEA. V lost 0 bases and J lost 3; bases outside the gene matches: 4. This CDR3 spans 15 amino acids. CDR3 protein: CASSLETGGIYEQYF. CDR3 DNA sequence: TGTGCCAGCAGCTTAGAGACGGGGGGGATCTACGAGCAGTACTTC.